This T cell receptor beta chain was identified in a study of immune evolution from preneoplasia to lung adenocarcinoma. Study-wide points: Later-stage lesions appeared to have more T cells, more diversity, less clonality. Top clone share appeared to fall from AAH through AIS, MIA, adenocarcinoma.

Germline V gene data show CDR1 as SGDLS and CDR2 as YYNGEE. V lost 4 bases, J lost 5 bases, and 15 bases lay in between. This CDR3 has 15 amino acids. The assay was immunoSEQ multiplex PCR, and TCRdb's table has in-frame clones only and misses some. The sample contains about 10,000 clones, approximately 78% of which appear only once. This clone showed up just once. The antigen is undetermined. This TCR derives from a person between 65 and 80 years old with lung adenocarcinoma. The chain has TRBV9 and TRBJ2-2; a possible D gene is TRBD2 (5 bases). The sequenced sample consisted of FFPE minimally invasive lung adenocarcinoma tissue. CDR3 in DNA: TGTGCCAGCAGCCCCATGTCCGGGGTAACCGGGGAGCTGTTTTTT. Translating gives CASSPMSGVTGELFF.